Listed below are T cell receptor beta chains from one sample, sequenced in a study of OX40 agonist ivuxolimab in advanced cancers. Assay: immunoSEQ multiplex PCR; the TCRdb copy retains only in-frame clones and omits some. This sample has some 6,000 clones, with 60% to 80% found just once. The sequencing used CD4+ or CD8+ T cells sorted from blood, collected in a trial of the OX40 agonist ivuxolimab. Receptor source: an adult with an advanced solid tumor such as melanoma, head and neck, liver or kidney cancer. CDR3s leave out the opening cysteine and the closing phenylalanine or tryptophan. For some rows the clone size is stated as once, few or many, or as a class when expanded; others skip it.

abundance,v_gene,CDR3aa
.,TRBV19,ASSIADEQF
.,TRBV9,ASSVGGDTDTQY
.,TRBV30,AWSPPGIEQF
.,TRBV7-9,ASSSTVTEAF
.,TRBV7-3,ASSWGLATYNEQF
.,TRBV7-8,ASSLWGESSYNEQF
.,TRBV27,ASSDRGYEQY
.,TRBV15,ATSIERGDSNQPQH
.,TRBV13,ASSTGTDHEQY
.,TRBV5-6,ASSLGQGAYEQY
.,TRBV5-3,ASRQQGSYEQY
.,TRBV27,ASSLLGNQPQH
.,TRBV6-5,ASSTRGTGGYEQY
.,TRBV27,ASSRPLPVVGTDTQY
.,TRBV5-5,ASSPGASGSGANVLT
.,TRBV27,ASSPDRGVGTNYGYT
.,TRBV19,ASSTLRQGSYEQY
.,TRBV4-1,ASSRRRGTEAF
.,TRBV4-3,ASSQEFQDGPARGELF
.,TRBV19,ASSIGINTEAF
.,TRBV29-1,SVEDADRVARTQY
.,TRBV2,ASSEGPGANYGYT
.,TRBV9,ASSPWWDGPSYEQY
.,TRBV7-9,ASSVAARGSYEQY
.,TRBV6-5,ASLGGGTEAF
.,TRBV9,ASYPDLVAGASNYGYT
.,TRBV27,AGSLRGRMNEQY
.,TRBV27,ASSPWRQGANEKLF
once,TRBV19,ASSTWAGELF
medium-sized,TRBV28,ASSLIAYGYT
.,TRBV19,ASTLRWDTEAF
.,TRBV21-1,ASSNLLLQETQY
.,TRBV5-6,ATLQGGSSYEQY
.,TRBV27,ASSLSQGINYEQY
.,TRBV28,ASSQGVGGQPQH
.,TRBV19,ASSIGDLSNQPQH
.,TRBV29-1,SVEVNTEAF
once,TRBV27,ASGLGQGETNTEAF